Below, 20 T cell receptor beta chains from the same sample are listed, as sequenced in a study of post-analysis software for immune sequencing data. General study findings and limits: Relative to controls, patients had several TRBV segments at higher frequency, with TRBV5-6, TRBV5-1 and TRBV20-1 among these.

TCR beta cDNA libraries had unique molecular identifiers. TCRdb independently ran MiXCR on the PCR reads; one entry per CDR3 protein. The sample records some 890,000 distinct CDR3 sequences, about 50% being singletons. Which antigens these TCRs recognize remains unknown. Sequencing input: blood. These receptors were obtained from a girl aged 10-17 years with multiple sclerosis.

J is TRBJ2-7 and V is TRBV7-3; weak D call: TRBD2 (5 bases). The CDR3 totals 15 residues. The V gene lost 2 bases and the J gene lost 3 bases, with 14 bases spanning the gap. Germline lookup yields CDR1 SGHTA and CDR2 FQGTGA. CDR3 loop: CASSLWRILVYEQYF. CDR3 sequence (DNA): TGTGCCAGCAGCTTATGGAGGATTTTAGTCTACGAGCAGTACTTC.

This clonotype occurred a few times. The CDR3 reads CASSLGHLNYGYTF. The DNA for the CDR3 is TGTGCCAGCAGTCTCGGCCACCTAAACTATGGCTACACCTTC. The chain is built from TRBV7-9 and TRBJ1-2; no firm D call. This CDR3 is built from 14 residues. With 6 bases removed from V and 2 bases from J, the gap between germline ends came to 13 bases. CDR1 is SEHNR and CDR2 is FQNEAQ in the germline V gene (reference sequence).

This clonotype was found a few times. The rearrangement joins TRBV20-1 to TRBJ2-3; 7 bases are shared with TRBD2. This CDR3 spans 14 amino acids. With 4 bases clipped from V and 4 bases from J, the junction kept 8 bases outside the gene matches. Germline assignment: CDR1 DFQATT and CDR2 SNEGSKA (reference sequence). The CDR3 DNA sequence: TGCAGTGCTACAGGCCTGGCGGGGGCAGATACGCAGTATTTT. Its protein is CSATGLAGADTQYF.

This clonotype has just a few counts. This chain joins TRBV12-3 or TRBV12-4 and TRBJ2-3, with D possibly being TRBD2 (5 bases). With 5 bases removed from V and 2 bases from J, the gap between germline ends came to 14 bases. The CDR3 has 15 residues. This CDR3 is CASSLGLGSTDTQYF. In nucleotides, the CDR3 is TGTGCCAGCAGTCTAGGACTGGGATCCACAGATACGCAGTATTTT.

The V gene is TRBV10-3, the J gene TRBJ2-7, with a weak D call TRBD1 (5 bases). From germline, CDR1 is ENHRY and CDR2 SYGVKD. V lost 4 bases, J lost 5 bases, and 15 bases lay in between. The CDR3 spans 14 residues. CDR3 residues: CAISVGGRVHEQYF. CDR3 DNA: TGTGCCATCAGTGTAGGCGGCAGGGTCCACGAGCAGTACTTC.

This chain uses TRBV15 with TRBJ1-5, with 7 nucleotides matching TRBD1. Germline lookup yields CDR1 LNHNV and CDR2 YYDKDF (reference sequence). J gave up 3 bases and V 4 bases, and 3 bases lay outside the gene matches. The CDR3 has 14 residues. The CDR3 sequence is CATSITGDNQPQHF. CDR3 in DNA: TGTGCCACCAGCATAACAGGGGACAATCAGCCCCAGCATTTT.

CDR3 loop: CASSRLGTLNSPLHF. Here the CDR3 DNA reads TGTGCCAGCAGCCGCCTCGGGACACTGAATTCACCCCTCCACTTT. V usage is TRBV12-3 or TRBV12-4 and J usage is TRBJ1-6; the D gene is possibly TRBD1 (6 bases). V lost 6 bases, J lost 7 bases, and 16 bases lay in between. The CDR3 runs 15 residues.

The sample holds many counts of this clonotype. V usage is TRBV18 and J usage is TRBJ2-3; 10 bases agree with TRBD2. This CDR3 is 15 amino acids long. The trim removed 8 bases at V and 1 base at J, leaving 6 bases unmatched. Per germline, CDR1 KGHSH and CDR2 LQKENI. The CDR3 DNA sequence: TGTGCCAGCAGCCCCGGGACTAGCGGCACAGATACGCAGTATTTT. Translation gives CASSPGTSGTDTQYF.

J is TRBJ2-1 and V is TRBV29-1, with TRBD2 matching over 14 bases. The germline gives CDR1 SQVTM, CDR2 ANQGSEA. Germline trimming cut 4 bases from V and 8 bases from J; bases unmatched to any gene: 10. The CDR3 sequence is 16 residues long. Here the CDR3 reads CSVGGTSGGRHHEQFF. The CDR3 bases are TGCAGCGTTGGGGGGACTAGCGGGGGCCGCCACCATGAGCAGTTCTTC.

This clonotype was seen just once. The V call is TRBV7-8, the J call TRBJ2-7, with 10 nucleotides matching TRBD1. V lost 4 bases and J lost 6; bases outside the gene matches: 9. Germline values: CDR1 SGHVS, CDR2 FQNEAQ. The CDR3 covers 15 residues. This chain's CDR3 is CASSSYGQGVREQYF. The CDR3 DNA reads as TGTGCCAGCAGCTCGTACGGACAGGGGGTTCGCGAGCAGTACTTC.

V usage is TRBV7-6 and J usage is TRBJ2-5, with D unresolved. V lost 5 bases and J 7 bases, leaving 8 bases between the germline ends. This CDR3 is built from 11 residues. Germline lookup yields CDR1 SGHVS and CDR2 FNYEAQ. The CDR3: CASSALGTQYF. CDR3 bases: TGTGCCAGCAGCGCTCTGGGGACCCAGTACTTC.

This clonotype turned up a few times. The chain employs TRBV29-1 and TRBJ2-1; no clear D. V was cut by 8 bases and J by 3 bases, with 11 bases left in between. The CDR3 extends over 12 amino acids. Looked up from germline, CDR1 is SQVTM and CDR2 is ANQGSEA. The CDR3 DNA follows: TGCAGCTCCCCAGGTTACTACAATGAGCAGTTCTTC. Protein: CSSPGYYNEQFF.

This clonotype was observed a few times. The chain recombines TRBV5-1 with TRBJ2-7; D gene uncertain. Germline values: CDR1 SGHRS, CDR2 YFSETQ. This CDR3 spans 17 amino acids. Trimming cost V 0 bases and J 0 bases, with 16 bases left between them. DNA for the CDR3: TGCGCCAGCAGCTTGGAAGGTCGCGTCAGAGCCTCCTACGAGCAGTACTTC. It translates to CASSLEGRVRASYEQYF. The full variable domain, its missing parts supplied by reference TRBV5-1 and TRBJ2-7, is KAGVTQTPRYLIKTRGQQVTLSCSPISGHRSVSWYQQTPGQGLQFLFEYFSETQRNKGNFPGRFSGRQFSNSRSEMNVSTLELGDSALYLCASSLEGRVRASYEQYFGPGTRLTVT.

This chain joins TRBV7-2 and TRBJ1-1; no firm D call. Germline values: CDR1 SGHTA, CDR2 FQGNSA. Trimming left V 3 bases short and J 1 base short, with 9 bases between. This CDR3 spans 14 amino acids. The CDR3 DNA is TGTGCCAGCAGCTTTACAGTCGGGAACACTGAAGCTTTCTTT. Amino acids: CASSFTVGNTEAFF.

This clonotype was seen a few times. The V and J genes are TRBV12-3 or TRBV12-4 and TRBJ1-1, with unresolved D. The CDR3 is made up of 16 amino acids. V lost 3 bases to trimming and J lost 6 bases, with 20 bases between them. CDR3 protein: CASSFVGVSPSSEAFF. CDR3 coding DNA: TGTGCCAGCAGTTTCGTCGGGGTATCCCCATCCTCTGAAGCTTTCTTT.

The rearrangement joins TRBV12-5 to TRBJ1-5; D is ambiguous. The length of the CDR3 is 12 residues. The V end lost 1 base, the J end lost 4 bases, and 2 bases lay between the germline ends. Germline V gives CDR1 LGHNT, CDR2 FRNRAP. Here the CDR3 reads CASGLENQPQHF. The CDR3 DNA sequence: TGTGCTAGTGGTTTGGAGAATCAGCCCCAGCATTTT.

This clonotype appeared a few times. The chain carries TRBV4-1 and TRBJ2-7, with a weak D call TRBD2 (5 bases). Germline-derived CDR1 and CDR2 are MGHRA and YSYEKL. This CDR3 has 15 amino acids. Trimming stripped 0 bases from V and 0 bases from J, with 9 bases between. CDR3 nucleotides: TGCGCCAGCAGCCAAGATACGGGATTCTCCTACGAGCAGTACTTC. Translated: CASSQDTGFSYEQYF.

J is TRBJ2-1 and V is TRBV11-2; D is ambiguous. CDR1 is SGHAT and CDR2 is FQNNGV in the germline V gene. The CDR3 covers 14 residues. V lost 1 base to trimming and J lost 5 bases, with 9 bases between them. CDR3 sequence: CASSLVSVNNEQFF. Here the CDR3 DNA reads TGTGCCAGCAGCTTAGTATCAGTTAACAATGAGCAGTTCTTC.

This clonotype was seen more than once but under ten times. CDR3 nucleotide sequence: TGTGCCAGCAGCTTAGCGGCTCGAGCGGGAGGACATGAGCAGTTCTTC. Translating gives CASSLAARAGGHEQFF. This chain uses TRBV7-9 with TRBJ2-1, with 9 bases fitting TRBD2. Germline values: CDR1 SEHNR, CDR2 FQNEAQ (reference sequence). The CDR3 runs to 16 residues. Trimming cost V 0 bases and J 8 bases; bases outside gene matches: 8. Full variable domain (missing parts from reference TRBV7-9 and TRBJ2-1): DTGVSQNPRHKITKRGQNVTFRCDPISEHNRLYWYRQTLGQGPEFLTYFQNEAQLEKSRLLSDRFSAERPKGSFSTLEIQRTEQGDSAMYLCASSLAARAGGHEQFFGPGTRLTVL.

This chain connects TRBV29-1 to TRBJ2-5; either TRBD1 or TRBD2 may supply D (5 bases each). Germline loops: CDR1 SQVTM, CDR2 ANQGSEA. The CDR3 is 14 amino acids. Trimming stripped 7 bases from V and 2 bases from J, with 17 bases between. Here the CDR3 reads CSGLRGQQQETQYF. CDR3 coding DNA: TGCAGCGGACTCCGGGGCCAGCAACAAGAGACCCAGTACTTC.